This T cell receptor beta chain was recorded in a study of brain T cells in children with intractable seizures. Produced via immunoSEQ multiplex PCR; TCRdb's table is partial and in-frame only. The sample records 78,000 or so clones, about 90% being singletons. Germline assignment: CDR1 SGHRS and CDR2 YFSETQ. The CDR3 extends over 13 amino acids. J lost 4 bases, V lost 4 bases, and 3 bases had no gene match. The source of this sequence is a girl aged 2-15 years with Rasmussen encephalitis and intractable seizures. The sample here was peripheral blood, taken at surgery. The rearrangement joins TRBV5-1 to TRBJ1-2, with 8 positions matching TRBD1. Here the CDR3 reads CASSPGTGYGYTF. For the CDR3, the DNA is TGCGCCAGCAGCCCCGGGACAGGCTATGGCTACACCTTC. Variable domain in full (rest from reference TRBV5-1 and TRBJ1-2): KAGVTQTPRYLIKTRGQQVTLSCSPISGHRSVSWYQQTPGQGLQFLFEYFSETQRNKGNFPGRFSGRQFSNSRSEMNVSTLELGDSALYLCASSPGTGYGYTFGSGTRLTVV.